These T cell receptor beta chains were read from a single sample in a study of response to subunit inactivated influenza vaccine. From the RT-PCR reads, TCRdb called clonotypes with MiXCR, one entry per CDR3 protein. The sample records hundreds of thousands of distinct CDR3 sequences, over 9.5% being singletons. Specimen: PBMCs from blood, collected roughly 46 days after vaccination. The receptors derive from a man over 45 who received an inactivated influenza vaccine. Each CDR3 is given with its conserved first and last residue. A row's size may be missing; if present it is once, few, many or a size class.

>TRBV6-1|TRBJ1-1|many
CASSRAGTNTEAFF
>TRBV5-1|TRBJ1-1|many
CASSGRQGTNTEAFF
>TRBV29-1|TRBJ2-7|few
CSVSAGGSEQYF
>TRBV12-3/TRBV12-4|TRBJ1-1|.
CASSLRQRIELNTEAFF
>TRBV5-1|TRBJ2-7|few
CASSSAAIRSFEQYF
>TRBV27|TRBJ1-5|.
CSSSPSLPGNQPQHF
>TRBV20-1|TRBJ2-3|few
CSSGFRPDTQYF
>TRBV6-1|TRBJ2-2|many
CASRGQGVPGELFF
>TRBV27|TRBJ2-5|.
CASSLRGRVWQETQYF
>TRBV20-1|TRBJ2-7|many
CSASGTTSYEQYF
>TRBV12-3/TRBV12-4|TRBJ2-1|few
CASSLYGGPVRNEQFF
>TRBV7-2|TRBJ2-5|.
CASSLVPAGASQETQYF
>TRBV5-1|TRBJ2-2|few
CASGKGDLNTGELFF
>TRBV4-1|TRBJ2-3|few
CASSHSSRGTPFTDTQYF
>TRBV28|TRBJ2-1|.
CASSLTSGGVYNEQFF
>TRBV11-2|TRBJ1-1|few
CASSLEPGVTEAFF
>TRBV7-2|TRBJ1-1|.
CASSQTPTVEAFF
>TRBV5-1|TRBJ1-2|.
CASSRDGTSGNYGYTF
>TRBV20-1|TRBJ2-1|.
CSAKNSYNEQFF
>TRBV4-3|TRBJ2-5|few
CASSHCAGTSGGETQYF
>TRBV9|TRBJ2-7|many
CASSAGQGASYEQYF
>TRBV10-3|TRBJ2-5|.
CAIRDSGGGSETQYF
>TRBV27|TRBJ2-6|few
CASSLKGIGAGANVLTF
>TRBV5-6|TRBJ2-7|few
CASTRRGRAPYEQYF
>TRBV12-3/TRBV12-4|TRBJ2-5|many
CASSFRALETQYF
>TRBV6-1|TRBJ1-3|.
CASSKAGHLAGNTIYF
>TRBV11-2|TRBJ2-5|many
CASSPGLLETQYF
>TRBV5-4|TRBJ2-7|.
CASSWPGGYAEQYF
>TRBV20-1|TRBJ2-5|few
CSSRGAPGLAGEETQYF
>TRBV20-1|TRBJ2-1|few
CSAPPGEANYNEQFF
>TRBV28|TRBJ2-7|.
CASSFRGLASPEQYF
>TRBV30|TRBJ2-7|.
CACGQGNSYEQYF
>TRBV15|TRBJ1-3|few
CATSRGGTTGHSGNTIYF
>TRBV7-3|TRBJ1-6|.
CASSPGTAKDSPLHF
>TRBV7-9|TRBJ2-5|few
CASSFFGGDQYF